A selection of T cell receptor beta chains follows, all from one sample in a study of radiotherapy plus CTLA-4 blockade in lung cancer. The repertoire was sequenced with immunoSEQ multiplex PCR; TCRdb's copy has only in-frame clones and lacks some. This table holds about 60,000 clones, about 85% found once. The sample consisted of peripheral blood, taken from a patient treated with radiotherapy plus ipilimumab. These receptor sequences come from a human donor with non-small cell lung cancer who had a partial response to radiotherapy plus ipilimumab. Each CDR3 is given with its conserved first and last residue. The D gene is left open where the match is weak. Some rows mark clone size as missing; the rest say once, few, many or name a class of expanded clone.

D	J	V	size	DNA	CDR3
TRBD1	TRBJ1-4	TRBV29-1	-	TGCAGCGTCGCTACAGGGGGCGCGGGTGAAAAACTGTTTTTT	CSVATGGAGEKLFF
TRBD1	TRBJ2-1	TRBV7-2	-	TGTGCCAGCAGGGGAATGGGACAGGAGACCCTCGTTTACAATGAGCAGTTCTTC	CASRGMGQETLVYNEQFF
-	TRBJ2-2	TRBV12-5	-	TGTGCTAGCGCGAGGGGGAGTACCGGGGAGCTGTTTTTT	CASARGSTGELFF
-	TRBJ1-5	TRBV7-6	-	TGTGCCAGCAGCTTAACTCCGGGGAATAGCGATCAGCCCCAGCATTTT	CASSLTPGNSDQPQHF
-	TRBJ2-1	TRBV19	-	TGTGCCAGTAGTCCGAGAGGATACAATGAGCAGTTCTTC	CASSPRGYNEQFF
-	TRBJ2-1	TRBV6-1	-	TGTGCCAGCAGTGTCGTAAGGGGGGGCCAAGATGAGCAGTTCTTC	CASSVVRGGQDEQFF
-	TRBJ2-6	TRBV28	-	TGTGCAACCAACGGCGGCTCTGGGGCCAACGTCCTGACTTTC	CATNGGSGANVLTF
TRBD2	TRBJ2-3	TRBV7-8	-	TGTGCCAGCAGCGGGAGGACTAGCGGGAGGAGGACAGATACGCAGTATTTT	CASSGRTSGRRTDTQYF
-	TRBJ2-5	TRBV28	-	TGTGCCAGCAGTGCCTCTACGAGTGGAGAGACCCAGTACTTC	CASSASTSGETQYF
TRBD2	TRBJ2-5	TRBV2	-	TGTGCCAGCAGTTCACGGGGGGTAGGAGAGACCCAGTACTTC	CASSSRGVGETQYF
TRBD2	TRBJ2-7	TRBV7-9	-	TGTGCCAGCAGCCCGACTAGCGACAGCTACGAGCAGTACTTC	CASSPTSDSYEQYF
TRBD1	TRBJ1-4	TRBV5-4	-	TGTGCCAGCAGCTCCGGGACAGGGGGTGATGAAAAACTGTTTTTT	CASSSGTGGDEKLFF
-	TRBJ2-7	TRBV9	many	TGTGCCAGCAGCCCCCGGGGGTCCTACGAGCAGTACTTC	CASSPRGSYEQYF
-	TRBJ2-7	TRBV5-4	-	TGTGCCAGCAGCTTAGGAGGGAGAGCCTACGAGCAGTACTTC	CASSLGGRAYEQYF
-	TRBJ1-5	TRBV7-3	-	TGTGCCAGCAGCTTAGGGCCAGATAATCAGCCCCAGCATTTT	CASSLGPDNQPQHF
-	TRBJ2-2	TRBV30	-	TGTGCCTGGAGTGTGTTTTCAGGGAAGGCCGGGGAGCTGTTTTTT	CAWSVFSGKAGELFF
TRBD2	TRBJ2-7	TRBV4-1	-	TGCGCCAGCAGCCAAACTAGCGGGAGGCCCTCTGTCCGCTACGAGCAGTACTTC	CASSQTSGRPSVRYEQYF
-	TRBJ2-7	TRBV11-2	-	TGTGCCAGCAGCTTAGTGGTGGGGGGACGCGAGCAGTACTTC	CASSLVVGGREQYF
-	TRBJ2-2	TRBV19	-	TGTGCCAGTAGTCTTTCCTCCACGGGTTATGTCGGGGAGCTGTTTTTT	CASSLSSTGYVGELFF
-	TRBJ2-7	TRBV30	once	TGTGCCTGGAGCCTCCAACGGGCCTACGAGCAGTACTTC	CAWSLQRAYEQYF
-	TRBJ2-1	TRBV7-9	-	TGTGCCAGCAGCTTAGGGACAGCCTACAATGAGCAGTTCTTC	CASSLGTAYNEQFF
TRBD2	TRBJ2-5	TRBV5-1	-	TGCGCCAGCAGCTTGGAGACTAGCGGTCAAGAGACCCAGTACTTC	CASSLETSGQETQYF
TRBD2	TRBJ2-1	TRBV28	-	TGTGCCAGCATCAAGGGAGGGCACAATGAGCAGTTCTTC	CASIKGGHNEQFF
TRBD1	TRBJ1-4	TRBV5-4	-	TGTGCCAGCAGCACGGGACAGGGTGGGAGTGAAAAACTGTTTTTT	CASSTGQGGSEKLFF
-	TRBJ2-7	TRBV5-1	-	TGCGCCAGCAGCTTGTCAGGCTCCTTCTACGAGCAGTACTTC	CASSLSGSFYEQYF
-	TRBJ2-7	TRBV7-8	-	TGTGCCAGCAGCCCAACCCGGGGGACCTACGAGCAGTACTTC	CASSPTRGTYEQYF
-	TRBJ2-7	TRBV6-1	-	TGTGCCAGCAGTCTAGGGACTCTGAATACCTACGAGCAGTACTTC	CASSLGTLNTYEQYF
TRBD2	TRBJ2-3	TRBV19	-	TGTGCCAGTAGTACTCAAGCGGGAGGGATCGCAGATACGCAGTATTTT	CASSTQAGGIADTQYF
-	TRBJ2-7	TRBV15	-	TGTGCCACCAGCAGAGCTAGGGGTAACGAGCAGTACTTC	CATSRARGNEQYF
TRBD1	TRBJ1-5	TRBV6-5	-	TGTGCCAGCAGTCTCCGACAGGGGAGCCAGCCCCAGCATTTT	CASSLRQGSQPQHF
TRBD1	TRBJ1-5	TRBV28	-	TGTGCCAGCAGTCCGGGGGGGCTGGGACAGGGGAATCAGCCCCAGCATTTT	CASSPGGLGQGNQPQHF
TRBD2	TRBJ2-3	TRBV15	-	TGTGCCACCAGCATCATGGGACTAGCGAATTACACAGATACGCAGTATTTT	CATSIMGLANYTDTQYF
-	TRBJ2-1	TRBV7-9	-	TGTGCCAGCAGCTTAGCGGCGGGGCGAGTCTCCTACAATGAGCAGTTCTTC	CASSLAAGRVSYNEQFF
-	TRBJ2-1	TRBV27	-	TGTGCCAGCAGTTTAAGGGGTACGCAGTTCTTC	CASSLRGTQFF
-	TRBJ1-1	TRBV5-1	-	TGCGCCAGCAGCCCGACAGGATCGATGGGAGCTTTCTTT	CASSPTGSMGAFF
-	TRBJ2-5	TRBV7-9	-	TGTGCCAGCAGCTCCCCCCGCGGGGGCGGACAAGAGACCCAGTACTTC	CASSSPRGGGQETQYF
-	TRBJ1-2	TRBV19	-	TGTGCCAGTAGTATTATTCGTCTTAACTATGGCTACACCTTC	CASSIIRLNYGYTF
-	TRBJ2-7	TRBV14	-	TGTGCCAGCAGCCGAAATCAGGGCTCCTACGAGCAGTACTTC	CASSRNQGSYEQYF
TRBD1	TRBJ1-5	TRBV30	once	TGTGCCTGGAGTGCCCGGGACAGCAAGTTTTATAGCAATCAGCCCCAGCATTTT	CAWSARDSKFYSNQPQHF
-	TRBJ2-5	TRBV28	-	TGTGCCAGCAGTCCCGGGCCTCAGGGGGAGACCCAGTACTTC	CASSPGPQGETQYF
TRBD1	TRBJ1-5	TRBV28	-	TGTGCCAGCAGTTTAGGGACAGGGTATGGTCAGCCCCAGCATTTT	CASSLGTGYGQPQHF
-	TRBJ2-3	TRBV5-1	-	TGCGCCAGCTCCTTTATTCCGGGACATAGCACAGATACGCAGTATTTT	CASSFIPGHSTDTQYF
TRBD2	TRBJ2-5	TRBV7-3	-	TGTGCCAGCAGCTTAAAAAGGCGGGAGGGCCCTGAGACCCAGTACTTC	CASSLKRREGPETQYF
-	TRBJ2-3	TRBV28	-	TGTGCCAGCAGTCCACAGGGTGCGGATACGCAGTATTTT	CASSPQGADTQYF
-	TRBJ2-2	TRBV28	few	TGTGCCAGCAGCATCGCCCAGGGTCCCGGGGAGCTGTTTTTT	CASSIAQGPGELFF
TRBD2	TRBJ2-3	TRBV2	once	TGTGCCAGCAGAGTAGCGGGAGTCGTAACAGATACGCAGTATTTT	CASRVAGVVTDTQYF